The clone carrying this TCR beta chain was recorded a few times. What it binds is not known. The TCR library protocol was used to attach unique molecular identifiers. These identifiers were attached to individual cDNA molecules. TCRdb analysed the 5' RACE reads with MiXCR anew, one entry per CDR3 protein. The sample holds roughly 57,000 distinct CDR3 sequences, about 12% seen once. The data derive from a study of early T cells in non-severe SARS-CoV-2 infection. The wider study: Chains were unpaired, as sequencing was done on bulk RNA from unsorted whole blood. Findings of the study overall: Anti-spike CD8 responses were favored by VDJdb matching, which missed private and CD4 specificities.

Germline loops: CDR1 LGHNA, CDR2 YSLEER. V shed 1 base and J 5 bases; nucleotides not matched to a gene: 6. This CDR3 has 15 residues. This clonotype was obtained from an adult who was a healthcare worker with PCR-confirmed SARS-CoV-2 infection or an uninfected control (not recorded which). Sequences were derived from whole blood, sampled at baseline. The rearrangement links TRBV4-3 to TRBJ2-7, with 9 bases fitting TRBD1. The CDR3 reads CASSQVGTGSHEQYF. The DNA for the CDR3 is TGCGCCAGCAGCCAAGTAGGGACAGGGTCCCACGAGCAGTACTTC.